The present entry profiles one TCR beta chain with its context. This specimen comes from a study of shared T cell receptors in the human thymus. The data were produced by immunoSEQ multiplex PCR, yet TCRdb's version contains in-frame clones alone and is incomplete. The repertoire has about 380,000 clones, around 95% of them found once; the top ten carry about 0.02%. This CDR3 region has 14 residues. Trimming cost V 3 bases and J 5 bases; bases outside gene matches: 3. The germline gives CDR1 MNHEY, CDR2 SMNVEV (reference sequence). V usage is TRBV27 and J usage is TRBJ1-4; TRBD1 matches 7 bases. The sample consisted of thymocytes. The receptor was isolated from a human donor. The CDR3 coding sequence is TGTGCCAGCAGTTTCGGGACAGCCAATGAAAAACTGTTTTTT. It codes for CASSFGTANEKLFF.